This record looks at one T cell receptor beta chain sequence and its context. Its cognate antigen is unknown. Per the germline V gene, CDR1 is GTSNPN and CDR2 is SVGIG (reference sequence). V dropped 0 bases and J dropped 5; count of bases not matched to a gene: 4. CDR3 size: 14 residues. Although they were nominally healthy when sampled, donors likely had unrecorded immune exposures. It was with 60 Vbeta and 13 Jbeta primers that the PCR ran. Repertoires were generated with immunoSEQ multiplex PCR, while TCRdb's copy carries only in-frame clones and drops some. The repertoire includes about 82,000 clones, roughly a tenth of them detected once, and over 20% sits in the top ten. These data belong to a study of cytomegalovirus exposure and HLA in healthy donors. Study at large: Sequencing of 150 million to 200 million T cells in an earlier analysis found approximately 120 million unique TCR beta sequences.

Broader study findings: Later analysis associated a missense DCLRE1C variant with TCR beta V- and J-gene trimming. There were some public TCRs occurring in many donors, but most TCR sequences were rare.

Specimen: PBMCs. This sequence originates from a man aged 55 to 69 in good health and CMV-seropositive. The chain uses TRBV30 and TRBJ2-5, with 9 nucleotides matching TRBD1. CDR3 sequence reads: CAWSVGTGWETQYF. DNA for the CDR3: TGTGCCTGGAGTGTGGGGACAGGGTGGGAGACCCAGTACTTC.